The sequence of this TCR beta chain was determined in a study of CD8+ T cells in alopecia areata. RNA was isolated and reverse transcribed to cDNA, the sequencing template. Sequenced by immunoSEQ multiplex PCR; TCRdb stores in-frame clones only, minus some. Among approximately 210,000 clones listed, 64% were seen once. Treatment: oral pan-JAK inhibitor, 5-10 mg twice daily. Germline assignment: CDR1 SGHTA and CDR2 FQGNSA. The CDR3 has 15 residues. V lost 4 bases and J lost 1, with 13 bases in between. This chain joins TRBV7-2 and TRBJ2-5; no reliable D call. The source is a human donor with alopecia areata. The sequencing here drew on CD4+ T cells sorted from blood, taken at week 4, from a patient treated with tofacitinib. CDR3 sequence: CASSYRAASQETQYF. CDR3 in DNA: TGTGCCAGCAGCTACCGAGCTGCTTCCCAAGAGACCCAGTACTTC.